The text below deals with one T cell receptor beta chain. The antigen is not known. This CDR3 is built from 15 residues. In germline, CDR1 is SGDLS, CDR2 YYNGEE. V was cut by 6 bases and J by 4 bases, with 19 bases left in between. These data originate in a study of T cell responses to AZD1222 COVID-19 vaccine. Overall study findings and caveats: Spike was spanned by vaccine-associated CD4 TCRs, which were dominant at 160-218 and 743-854. Donors were largely white British and mainly female; clonal diversity was possibly underestimated.

TCRdb's table, derived via immunoSEQ multiplex PCR, lists solely in-frame clones and lacks some. The table includes about 140,000 clones, approximately 92% detected once. This clonotype was obtained from an adult in good health. This chain joins TRBV9 and TRBJ1-2; TRBD1 might be the D (5 bases). Sequencing was performed on peripheral blood, taken on day 0 of AZD1222 vaccination. CDR3 coding DNA: TGTGCCAGCACGGAGAGGGGTCAGGAAAGCTATGGCTACACCTTC. Protein: CASTERGQESYGYTF.